One sample yielded the 29 T cell receptor beta chains listed below, sequenced in a study of blood T cells in healthy people across ages. A second PCR, run for roughly 7 to 12 cycles, used a sample-barcoded 5' primer plus a J-beta primer mix. Via MiXCR, TCRdb re-called the 5' RACE reads, giving one row per CDR3 protein. The sample lists about 1,400,000 distinct CDR3 sequences, approximately 60% occurring once. Sample: blood. The receptor set was obtained from a young man in good health.

A few counts support this clonotype. V is TRBV4-1 and J is TRBJ2-7; D possibly matches TRBD1 or TRBD2 (7 bases each). The CDR3 has 17 amino acids. Germline CDR1 MGHRA, CDR2 YSYEKL. The germline V and J ends were trimmed by 0 bases and 5 bases, with 20 bases remaining between them. CDR3 DNA: TGCGCCAGCAGCCAAGAGAGTCCGACAGGGAGGGAGAACGAGCAGTACTTC. This encodes CASSQESPTGRENEQYF.

The chain couples TRBV24-1 to TRBJ2-3; 13 bases are shared with TRBD2. J was trimmed by 2 bases and V by 4 bases; bases with no gene match: 5. The CDR3 totals 17 residues. Germline V lookup: CDR1 KGHDR, CDR2 SFDVKD. CDR3 sequence reads: CATSDRGLAGDTDTQYF. DNA for the CDR3: TGTGCCACCAGTGACCGTGGACTAGCGGGGGACACAGATACGCAGTATTTT.

The V gene is TRBV4-2, the J gene TRBJ2-3; D unclear. Trimming removed 4 bases at V and 5 bases at J, with 19 bases between. The germline CDR1 and CDR2 sequences are LGHNA and YNFKEQ. The CDR3 totals 16 residues. The CDR3 region has the DNA TGTGCCAGCAGCCTGTATATTGGCCCCGGTAGAGATACGCAGTATTTT. As protein: CASSLYIGPGRDTQYF.

V usage is TRBV27 and J usage is TRBJ2-5; TRBD1 is a possible D gene (5 bases). The length of the CDR3 is 15 residues. Germline CDR1 reads MNHEY; CDR2 reads SMNVEV (reference sequence). V dropped 5 bases and J dropped 5 bases, with 18 bases sitting between them. DNA for the CDR3: TGTGCCAGCAGTGGATCGGGCTCAGCAGGGGAGACCCAGTACTTC. Its protein is CASSGSGSAGETQYF.

The V call is TRBV6-2 or TRBV6-3, the J call TRBJ1-1; no definite D call. CDR3 length: 11 residues. The germline V gene has CDR1 MNHEY and CDR2 SVGEGT. Trimming pared 6 bases from V and 7 bases from J, leaving 9 bases between. The CDR3 reads CASSLHLEAFF. The CDR3 nucleotides read TGTGCCAGCAGCCTACACCTTGAAGCTTTCTTT.

The gene calls are TRBV20-1 and TRBJ2-1; 10 bases align to TRBD2. V gave up 6 bases and J gave up 7 bases; unmatched junction bases: 12. Germline V gene sequence: CDR1 DFQATT, CDR2 SNEGSKA (reference sequence). The CDR3 spans 15 residues. The CDR3 nucleotides read TGCAGTGCCCTCATAGGACTAGCGGTACTAAATGAGCAGTTCTTC. This gives the protein CSALIGLAVLNEQFF.

The genes are TRBV28 and TRBJ2-4; TRBD1 agrees at 9 bases. With the DNA end fitting TRBJ2-7 better, the J assignment may be wrong. The length of the CDR3 is 15 residues. Per germline, CDR1 MDHEN and CDR2 SYDVKM. For the CDR3, the DNA is TGTGCCAGCAGTTTAGGACAGGGGATCACCTACGAGCAGTACTTC. Encoded protein: CASSLGQGITYEQYF.

The chain links TRBV27 to TRBJ2-3; perhaps TRBD1 as D (6 bases). V lost 4 bases and J lost 5, with 13 bases in between. Germline V gene sequence: CDR1 MNHEY, CDR2 SMNVEV (reference sequence). The CDR3 has 14 residues. DNA for the CDR3: TGTGCCAGCAGTTCTCGGACAGAAGAAGATACGCAGTATTTT. As protein: CASSSRTEEDTQYF.

This clonotype was counted only a few times. The V call is TRBV7-8, the J call TRBJ2-7, with 9 bases fitting TRBD1. J lost 0 bases, V lost 5 bases, and 8 bases had no gene match. Germline V lookup: CDR1 SGHVS, CDR2 FQNEAQ. This CDR3 comprises 16 residues. Written as DNA, the CDR3 is TGTGCCAGCAGCCCCCGGACAGGGGCTAGCTCCTACGAGCAGTACTTC. This gives the protein CASSPRTGASSYEQYF.

This clonotype was recorded a few times. This chain uses TRBV6-5 with TRBJ2-3; D may be TRBD1 (5 bases). Trimming removed 5 bases from V and 4 bases from J, with 7 bases in between. From germline, CDR1 is MNHEY and CDR2 SVGAGI. The CDR3 runs to 12 residues. The CDR3 region has the DNA TGTGCCAGCAGTAAGGGGCCAGATACGCAGTATTTT. It is translated as CASSKGPDTQYF.

Ten or more counts support this clonotype. The germline gene is not matched at one end of the junction; a read error may be the cause. The chain joins TRBV4-1 to TRBJ2-7; 9 bases map to TRBD1. This CDR3 spans 13 amino acids. The germline gives CDR1 MGHRA, CDR2 YSYEKL. Written as DNA, the CDR3 is TGTGCCAGCAGCCAGACAGGGGGCTACGAGCAGTACTTC. Translating it yields CASSQTGGYEQYF.

The chain combines TRBV12-3 or TRBV12-4 with TRBJ1-2; TRBD1 matches 7 bases. V dropped 7 bases and J dropped 6; count of bases not matched to a gene: 5. This CDR3 comprises 12 residues. In DNA form, the CDR3 reads TGTGCCAGCACCCCTGACAGGGATGGCTACACCTTC. It is translated as CASTPDRDGYTF.

V gene TRBV29-1 combines with J gene TRBJ1-1; D gene uncertain. Germline V gene sequence: CDR1 SQVTM, CDR2 ANQGSEA. V dropped 7 bases and J dropped 0 bases, with 6 bases sitting between them. The CDR3 has 11 residues. CDR3 sequence reads: CSGFMNTEAFF. The CDR3 DNA is TGCAGCGGGTTTATGAACACTGAAGCTTTCTTT.

This clonotype came up a few times. The CDR3 nucleotides are TGTGCCAGCAGCACTAATCCAGATACGCAGTATTTT. Residues: CASSTNPDTQYF. The rearrangement links TRBV11-2 to TRBJ2-3; D unclear. The CDR3 consists of 12 residues. CDR1 SGHAT and CDR2 FQNNGV come from the germline V gene. V was clipped by 5 bases and J by 4 bases, with 7 bases between them.

This clonotype was found a few times. V is TRBV5-1 and J is TRBJ2-7; 7 positions match TRBD2. J gave up 2 bases and V 3 bases, and 5 bases lay outside the gene matches. CDR1 SGHRS and CDR2 YFSETQ come from the germline V gene. This CDR3 region has 14 residues. The CDR3 DNA is TGCGCCAGCAGCTCCAGCGGGGCTACCTACGAGCAGTACTTC. Translating gives CASSSSGATYEQYF.

The gene calls are TRBV27 and TRBJ1-2; 8 bases agree with TRBD1. The CDR3 length is 15 residues. Germline CDR1 and CDR2: MNHEY and SMNVEV (reference sequence). With 3 bases clipped from V and 2 bases from J, the junction kept 5 bases outside the gene matches. CDR3 bases: TGTGCCAGCAGTTTTATCGGACAGGGAAACTATGGCTACACCTTC. Translated: CASSFIGQGNYGYTF.

V and J are TRBV2 and TRBJ2-4; no definite D call. Trimming took off 4 bases at V and 0 bases at J, with 7 bases between the two ends. This CDR3 contains 14 residues. The V gene's germline CDR1 is SNHLY and CDR2 FYNNEI. The CDR3, as DNA: TGTGCCAGCAGTGTCCCCCAAGCCAAAAACATTCAGTACTTC. It translates to CASSVPQAKNIQYF.

V usage is TRBV6-2 or TRBV6-3 and J usage is TRBJ2-1; no firm D call. The CDR3 is 17 residues long. The V end was cut by 4 bases, the J end by 0 bases, with 16 bases between. The germline CDR1 and CDR2 sequences are MNHEY and SVGEGT. The DNA for the CDR3 is TGTGCCAGCAGTTTTACCTACAGATCAAGCTCCTACAATGAGCAGTTCTTC. Its translation: CASSFTYRSSSYNEQFF.

The gene calls are TRBV10-3 and TRBJ2-1, with 7 bases lining up with TRBD1. This CDR3 region has 13 residues. J gave up 10 bases and V 2 bases, and 5 bases lay outside the gene matches. Per germline, CDR1 ENHRY and CDR2 SYGVKD. CDR3: CAISEGTAPEQFF. DNA for the CDR3: TGTGCCATCAGTGAGGGGACAGCGCCCGAGCAGTTCTTC.

This clonotype was seen a few times. The CDR3 DNA sequence: TGCAGTGCTAGCCATTCCCGGGAAGAGCAGTTCTTC. Translating gives CSASHSREEQFF. The V call is TRBV20-1, the J call TRBJ2-1, with D tentatively TRBD2 (5 bases). Germline-derived CDR1 and CDR2 are DFQATT and SNEGSKA (reference sequence). V gave up 3 bases and J gave up 10 bases, with 13 bases separating them. This CDR3 is 12 amino acids long.

This rearrangement joins TRBV6-6 to TRBJ2-5; 11 nucleotides match TRBD2. CDR3 length: 17 residues. Germline loops: CDR1 MNHNY, CDR2 SVGAGI (reference sequence). Trimming removed 2 bases from V and 5 bases from J; junction bases left unmatched: 10. The CDR3: CASSYLSSGRSGETQYF. The CDR3 nucleotides are TGTGCCAGCAGTTACCTATCTAGCGGGAGGTCGGGGGAGACCCAGTACTTC.

This clonotype was recorded a few times. The rearrangement links TRBV6-1 to TRBJ2-5; no clear D. V gave up 3 bases and J gave up 4 bases, with 15 bases separating them. Germline V lookup: CDR1 MNHNS, CDR2 SASEGT. CDR3 length: 15 amino acids. CDR3 sequence reads: CASSDVGMWGETQYF. The CDR3 region has the DNA TGTGCCAGCAGTGATGTGGGGATGTGGGGAGAGACCCAGTACTTC.

This clonotype was seen a few times. The chain couples TRBV10-1 to TRBJ1-2, with no clear D. V was cut by 0 bases and J by 4 bases, with 9 bases left in between. This CDR3 region has 14 residues. Germline V gene lookup returns CDR1 WNHNN and CDR2 SYGVQD (reference sequence). The CDR3 here is CASSESGSSYGYTF. The CDR3 nucleotides are TGCGCCAGCAGTGAGTCGGGCAGTTCCTATGGCTACACCTTC.

The rearrangement uses TRBV28 and TRBJ2-7; no definite D call. This CDR3 comprises 13 residues. Germline lookup yields CDR1 MDHEN and CDR2 SYDVKM. The germline V and J ends were trimmed by 7 bases and 0 bases, with 10 bases remaining between them. CDR3 DNA sequence: TGTGCCAGCAAAAGGCAGAGCTCCTACGAGCAGTACTTC. Its translation: CASKRQSSYEQYF.

V usage is TRBV14 and J usage is TRBJ2-3; TRBD2 matches at 9 bases. The V gene's germline CDR1 is SGHDN and CDR2 FVKESK. Trimming at V came to 4 bases and at J to 3 bases, leaving 17 bases not matched to a gene. This CDR3 region has 19 residues. CDR3 bases: TGTGCCAGCAGCCCTTATAACGTTTTAGCGGGAGACGGGACAGATACGCAGTATTTT. Residues: CASSPYNVLAGDGTDTQYF.

The chain uses TRBV7-2 and TRBJ1-1; D unresolved. This CDR3 has 11 amino acids. Deletions cut 6 bases from V and 8 bases from J, with 10 bases between. Germline V gene lookup returns CDR1 SGHTA and CDR2 FQGNSA. In nucleotides, the CDR3 is TGTGCCAGCAGTTACAGTGAAGAAGCTTTCTTT. As protein: CASSYSEEAFF. Combining the CDR3 with reference TRBV7-2 and TRBJ1-1 gives the whole variable domain GAGVSQSPSNKVTEKGKDVELRCDPISGHTALYWYRQSLGQGLEFLIYFQGNSAPDKSGLPSDRFSAERTGGSVSTLTIQRTQQEDSAVYLCASSYSEEAFFGQGTRLTVV.

V gene TRBV7-9 combines with J gene TRBJ1-6; D might be TRBD1 (5 bases). This CDR3 spans 11 amino acids. Germline CDR1 is SEHNR and CDR2 is FQNEAQ (reference sequence). V was pared by 3 bases and J by 12 bases, with 6 bases between. The chain's CDR3 is CASSLGEPLHF. As DNA, the CDR3 is TGTGCCAGCAGCTTGGGGGAACCCCTCCACTTT.

This clonotype has at least ten counts. J is TRBJ2-7 and V is TRBV5-1; weak D call: TRBD1 (5 bases). The V and J ends lost 4 bases and 9 bases respectively, with 20 bases between them. This CDR3 is 14 amino acids long. Germline CDR1 reads SGHRS; CDR2 reads YFSETQ. CDR3 in amino acids: CASSGNQGPAGQYF. The CDR3 bases are TGCGCCAGCAGCGGAAACCAGGGCCCCGCAGGGCAGTACTTC.

The chain carries TRBV21-1 and TRBJ2-5; TRBD1, the table's D call, was not compared with the DNA. TRBV21-1 is described as a pseudogene. The CDR3 has 15 amino acids. CDR3 residues: CASHGTGDNQETQYF. The CDR3 DNA is TGTGCCAGCCACGGGACAGGAGACAACCAAGAGACCCAGTACTTC.